The 2 T cell receptor beta chains presented below share a single source sample, sequenced in a study of T cell responses to AZD1222 COVID-19 vaccine. Measured with immunoSEQ multiplex PCR; TCRdb has only the in-frame clones, and not every one. The repertoire holds around 110,000 clones, with approximately 88% as singletons. Here the sequenced sample was peripheral blood, taken on day 0 of AZD1222 vaccination. These receptors were obtained from an adult in good health.

This chain joins TRBV9 and TRBJ2-7, with TRBD1 matching 8 bases. From germline, CDR1 is SGDLS and CDR2 YYNGEE. V lost 0 bases and J lost 4; bases outside the gene matches: 15. The CDR3 is 18 amino acids. The CDR3 nucleotides read TGTGCCAGCAGCGTAGGACTGGACAGGGCTACATCGGGGTACGAGCAGTACTTC. Translation gives CASSVGLDRATSGYEQYF. The full variable domain, with the rest looked up from reference TRBV9 and TRBJ2-7, is DSGVTQTPKHLITATGQRVTLRCSPRSGDLSVYWYQQSLDQGLQFLIQYYNGEERAKGNILERFSAQQFPDLHSELNLSSLELGDSALYFCASSVGLDRATSGYEQYFGPGTRLTVT.

The rearrangement links TRBV11-1 to TRBJ2-2, with 7 bases lining up with TRBD1. Losses at the gene ends were 5 bases for V and 0 bases for J; bases not matched to a gene: 3. The V gene's germline CDR1 is SGHAT and CDR2 FQDESV (reference sequence). The CDR3 is 15 amino acids. CDR3 amino acids: CASSQGGANTGELFF. In DNA form, the CDR3 reads TGTGCCAGCAGCCAAGGGGGCGCGAACACCGGGGAGCTGTTTTTT.